One sample yielded the 32 T cell receptor beta chains listed below, sequenced in a study of cytomegalovirus exposure and HLA in healthy donors. PCR employed 60 Vbeta and 13 Jbeta primers. TCRdb's table, derived via immunoSEQ multiplex PCR, lists solely in-frame clones and lacks some. Among about 93,000 clones listed, 80% were seen once. Sequencing was done on a sample of PBMCs. Source of these receptors: a man aged 30 to 39 in good health and CMV-seronegative.

The chain couples TRBV30 to TRBJ2-7; D gene ambiguous. V lost 3 bases and J 6 bases, leaving 15 bases between the germline ends. The CDR3 extends over 13 amino acids. CDR1 GTSNPN and CDR2 SVGIG come from the germline V gene (reference sequence). In nucleotides, the CDR3 is TGTGCCTGGAGCTGGCCCGGCGGTGGCGAGCAGTACTTC. Translating it yields CAWSWPGGGEQYF.

Written as DNA, the CDR3 is TGTGCCAGCAGCCAAGATAGTGTTACGGGACTCCCCACAGATACGCAGTATTTT. This encodes CASSQDSVTGLPTDTQYF. The rearrangement uses TRBV4-2 and TRBJ2-3, with D maybe TRBD2 (6 bases). V lost 0 bases, J lost 2 bases, and 18 bases lay in between. This CDR3 contains 18 residues. The germline CDR1 and CDR2 sequences are LGHNA and YNFKEQ.

The genes are TRBV15 and TRBJ2-5; D gene unclear. CDR3 size: 13 residues. CDR1 is LNHNV, CDR2 YYDKDF, per germline (reference sequence). The V and J ends lost 6 bases and 5 bases respectively, with 13 bases between them. The CDR3 DNA sequence: TGTGCCACCAGGGCCGCGGATGACGAGACCCAGTACTTC. This translates into CATRAADDETQYF.

The gene calls are TRBV19 and TRBJ1-2; perhaps TRBD1 as D (5 bases). CDR1 is LNHDA, CDR2 SQIVND, per germline (reference sequence). The CDR3 has 12 residues. V was clipped by 9 bases and J by 4 bases, with 12 bases between them. CDR3 nucleotide sequence: TGTGCCAGCCAAGACAGACTCTATGGCTACACCTTC. The encoded protein is CASQDRLYGYTF.

This chain links TRBV27 with TRBJ2-6, with D possibly matching TRBD2 (5 bases). CDR1 and CDR2 (germline): MNHEY, SMNVEV (reference sequence). Deletions cut 0 bases from V and 4 bases from J, with 16 bases between. CDR3 length: 18 amino acids. The CDR3 bases are TGTGCCAGCAGTTTATCGAGGGCAGCCCTGTCCGGGGCCAACGTCCTGACTTTC. Residues: CASSLSRAALSGANVLTF.

The chain is built from TRBV10-3 and TRBJ2-5, with a tentative D call TRBD2 (6 bases). Trimming shortened V by 4 bases and J by 5 bases, and 20 bases separated the two germline ends. CDR3 length: 16 amino acids. CDR1 ENHRY and CDR2 SYGVKD come from the germline V gene. The CDR3 loop reads CAISGEEGRVGETQYF. CDR3 sequence (DNA): TGTGCCATCAGTGGAGAGGAGGGAAGGGTAGGGGAGACCCAGTACTTC.

The rearrangement joins TRBV19 to TRBJ2-4; D remains ambiguous. Between the trimmed V and J ends, which lost 2 bases and 6 bases, there was a span of 5 bases. The germline V gene encodes CDR1 LNHDA and CDR2 SQIVND (reference sequence). The CDR3 is made up of 12 amino acids. The CDR3 loop reads CASSIRRNIQYF. Here the CDR3 DNA reads TGTGCCAGTAGTATACGGAGAAACATTCAGTACTTC.

This sequence joins TRBV6-6 and TRBJ2-7; 9 bases agree with TRBD1. The CDR3 has 13 amino acids. V was pared by 8 bases and J by 4 bases, with 6 bases of the junction left unmatched. Germline CDR1 and CDR2: MNHNY and SVGAGI (reference sequence). The CDR3 spells CASRGTGIYEQYF. CDR3 sequence (DNA): TGTGCCAGCCGGGGGACAGGGATTTACGAGCAGTACTTC.

The chain has TRBV9 and TRBJ2-1; TRBD2 agrees at 8 bases. This CDR3 is 16 amino acids long. With V trimmed by 4 bases and J by 7 bases, 13 bases remained unmatched. CDR1 is SGDLS and CDR2 is YYNGEE in the germline V gene. The CDR3: CASSPGSGEARNEQFF. CDR3 bases: TGTGCCAGCAGCCCCGGTAGCGGGGAGGCCAGGAATGAGCAGTTCTTC.

The V and J genes are TRBV2 and TRBJ2-3, with D possibly being TRBD1 (6 bases). Trimming took 7 bases from V and 3 from J, leaving 17 bases between them. The CDR3 has 15 residues. Germline CDR1 SNHLY, CDR2 FYNNEI. The chain's CDR3 is CASIFSGDLTDTQYF. CDR3 nucleotides: TGTGCCAGCATTTTTTCAGGGGATTTGACAGATACGCAGTATTTT.

For the CDR3, the DNA is TGTGCCAGCAGCTTAATGGGCTCGGTGAACACTGAAGCTTTCTTT. It translates to CASSLMGSVNTEAFF. V is TRBV11-2 and J is TRBJ1-1; D call uncertain. V was cut by 2 bases and J by 0 bases, with 10 bases left in between. CDR1 SGHAT and CDR2 FQNNGV come from the germline V gene. The CDR3 has 15 amino acids.

The chain uses TRBV18 and TRBJ2-2, with 8 nucleotides matching TRBD2. The CDR3 has 17 residues. With 2 bases clipped from V and 4 bases from J, the junction kept 9 bases outside the gene matches. Germline-derived CDR1 and CDR2 are KGHSH and LQKENI. The CDR3 is CASSPIVAGSVTGELFF. The CDR3 DNA is TGTGCCAGCTCACCAATTGTAGCGGGAAGTGTCACCGGGGAGCTGTTTTTT. The full variable domain, with the rest looked up from reference TRBV18 and TRBJ2-2, is NAGVMQNPRHLVRRRGQEARLRCSPMKGHSHVYWYRQLPEEGLKFMVYLQKENIIDESGMPKERFSAEFPKEGPSILRIQQVVRGDSAAYFCASSPIVAGSVTGELFFGEGSRLTVL.

The CDR3 nucleotides read TGTGCCAGCAGTTACGGGTCGGGAGGCTACAATGAGCAGTTCTTC. As protein: CASSYGSGGYNEQFF. The rearrangement links TRBV6-5 to TRBJ2-1; TRBD2 aligns across 7 bases. Germline V gene lookup returns CDR1 MNHEY and CDR2 SVGAGI. V lost 2 bases, J lost 3 bases, and 4 bases stayed unmatched. This CDR3 is built from 15 residues.

The chain couples TRBV6-1 to TRBJ2-7, with a tentative D call TRBD2 (6 bases). V lost 3 bases to trimming and J lost 1 base, with 13 bases between them. The CDR3 contains 15 residues. Per germline, CDR1 MNHNS and CDR2 SASEGT. Here the CDR3 reads CASSDRGTLSYEQYF. As DNA, the CDR3 is TGTGCCAGCAGTGACCGGGGGACGCTGTCCTACGAGCAGTACTTC.

The V and J genes are TRBV28 and TRBJ2-7; TRBD1 agrees at 9 bases. The ends lost 5 bases at V and 9 bases at J; junction bases unmatched: 14. Germline V lookup: CDR1 MDHEN, CDR2 SYDVKM. The length of the CDR3 is 15 residues. In nucleotides, the CDR3 is TGTGCCAGCAGTCCACCCCCGGGACAGGGCATTATGCAGTACTTC. This sequence encodes CASSPPPGQGIMQYF. Based on the CDR3 plus reference TRBV28 and TRBJ2-7, the full variable domain is DVKVTQSSRYLVKRTGEKVFLECVQDMDHENMFWYRQDPGLGLRLIYFSYDVKMKEKGDIPEGYSVSREKKERFSLILESASTNQTSMYLCASSPPPGQGIMQYFGPGTRLTVT.

J is TRBJ1-1 and V is TRBV25-1, with 7 bases lining up with TRBD1. The germline V gene has CDR1 MGHDK and CDR2 SYGVNS. V dropped 3 bases and J dropped 5; count of bases not matched to a gene: 6. The CDR3 spans 14 residues. CDR3 nucleotides: TGTGCCAGCAGTGATGACAGGGAATGGACTGAAGCTTTCTTT. Translating gives CASSDDREWTEAFF. Full variable domain (outside the CDR3, taken from reference TRBV25-1 and TRBJ1-1): EADIYQTPRYLVIGTGKKITLECSQTMGHDKMYWYQQDPGMELHLIHYSYGVNSTEKGDLSSESTVSRIRTEHFPLTLESARPSHTSQYLCASSDDREWTEAFFGQGTRLTVV.

The chain employs TRBV19 and TRBJ2-5; 11 bases are a match to TRBD2. Germline trimming cut 3 bases from V and 4 bases from J; bases unmatched to any gene: 4. The CDR3 runs 15 residues. Germline lookup yields CDR1 LNHDA and CDR2 SQIVND (reference sequence). The CDR3 sequence is CASSITSGGLETQYF. The CDR3 DNA reads as TGTGCCAGTAGTATCACTAGCGGGGGTCTAGAGACCCAGTACTTC.

The chain is built from TRBV7-2 and TRBJ1-6; D possibly corresponds to TRBD1 (5 bases). V was pared by 4 bases and J by 7 bases, with 14 bases between. The CDR3 sequence is 15 residues long. The germline gives CDR1 SGHTA, CDR2 FQGNSA. The DNA for the CDR3 is TGTGCCAGCAGCTCATGGGACGGGGGGAATTCACCCCTCCACTTT. Translation: CASSSWDGGNSPLHF.

The sample holds one count of this clone. V usage is TRBV13 and J usage is TRBJ1-2; D uncertain. The CDR3 length is 15 residues. CDR1 is PRHDT and CDR2 is FYEKMQ in the germline V gene (reference sequence). Trimming removed 0 bases at V and 4 bases at J, with 12 bases between. CDR3 sequence (DNA): TGTGCCAGCAGCTTAGGCCGCGTGGGGAGCTATGGCTACACCTTC. Translated: CASSLGRVGSYGYTF. Together with reference TRBV13 and TRBJ1-2, the CDR3 gives the full variable domain: AAGVIQSPRHLIKEKRETATLKCYPIPRHDTVYWYQQGPGQDPQFLISFYEKMQSDKGSIPDRFSAQQFSDYHSELNMSSLELGDSALYFCASSLGRVGSYGYTFGSGTRLTVV.

V is TRBV4-2 and J is TRBJ2-2, with 8 bases identical to TRBD2. The germline V gene encodes CDR1 LGHNA and CDR2 YNFKEQ. V lost 1 base and J lost 4; bases outside the gene matches: 5. The CDR3 loop spans 16 amino acids. The CDR3 region has the DNA TGTGCCAGCAGCCAAGTTCGGGGGGGCCCCACCGGGGAGCTGTTTTTT. Protein sequence: CASSQVRGGPTGELFF.

This chain joins TRBV7-8 and TRBJ1-2, with TRBD1 matching 7 bases. Germline loops: CDR1 SGHVS, CDR2 FQNEAQ. The junction had 9 bases not matched to a gene; V was cut back by 5 bases and J by 6 bases. The CDR3 has 14 residues. The CDR3 DNA follows: TGTGCCAGCAGCCCGACAGGGAAGAGGGATGGCTACACCTTC. Translated, it gives CASSPTGKRDGYTF.

The chain uses TRBV7-3 and TRBJ2-2; 7 positions match TRBD1. The CDR3 runs to 14 residues. The germline V gene has CDR1 SGHTA and CDR2 FQGTGA. J lost 6 bases, V lost 5 bases, and 6 bases had no gene match. The CDR3 sequence: CASSPPGTAGELFF. CDR3 DNA: TGTGCCAGCAGCCCCCCGGGGACAGCCGGGGAGCTGTTTTTT.

The V call is TRBV7-9, the J call TRBJ2-7, with D possibly matching TRBD1 (5 bases). Trimming shortened V by 3 bases and J by 3 bases, and 9 bases separated the two germline ends. Germline V gene data show CDR1 as SEHNR and CDR2 as FQNEAQ (reference sequence). The CDR3 contains 13 residues. The CDR3 nucleotides read TGTGCCAGCAGCTTGAGTGACAGCTACGAGCAGTACTTC. This codes for CASSLSDSYEQYF. Full variable domain (remainder filled in from reference TRBV7-9 and TRBJ2-7): DTGVSQNPRHKITKRGQNVTFRCDPISEHNRLYWYRQTLGQGPEFLTYFQNEAQLEKSRLLSDRFSAERPKGSFSTLEIQRTEQGDSAMYLCASSLSDSYEQYFGPGTRLTVT.

This sequence joins TRBV6-5 and TRBJ1-1; TRBD1 aligns across 11 bases. Losses at the gene ends were 0 bases for V and 7 bases for J; bases not matched to a gene: 7. The CDR3 contains 16 residues. Germline V CDR1 and CDR2: MNHEY, SVGAGI. CDR3 protein: CASSYSGTGGGGEAFF. CDR3 nucleotides: TGTGCCAGCAGTTACTCCGGGACAGGGGGAGGGGGTGAAGCTTTCTTT.

Only a few counts were recorded for this clone. At the DNA level, this CDR3 is encoded by other sequences in the same sample as well. The chain recombines TRBV5-1 with TRBJ2-3, with D possibly TRBD2 on 6 matching bases. This CDR3 comprises 15 residues. Germline CDR1 and CDR2: SGHRS and YFSETQ. The germline V and J ends were trimmed by 1 base and 1 base, with 10 bases remaining between them. The CDR3 DNA reads TGCGCCAGCAGCTTGCGGGGGATGGGCACAGATACGCAGTATTTT. This gives the protein CASSLRGMGTDTQYF.

The sample holds a few counts of this clone. This chain links TRBV5-6 with TRBJ2-7, with D perhaps matching TRBD2 (6 bases). Trimming pared 4 bases from V and 3 bases from J, leaving 14 bases between. The CDR3 loop spans 14 amino acids. Looked up from germline, CDR1 is SGHDT and CDR2 is YYEEEE. The CDR3 protein is CASSPGLTHYEQYF. The DNA of the CDR3 is TGTGCCAGCAGCCCGGGACTGACCCACTACGAGCAGTACTTC.

V usage is TRBV10-3 and J usage is TRBJ2-3, with D maybe TRBD1 (7 bases). Germline CDR1 ENHRY, CDR2 SYGVKD. The CDR3 loop spans 18 amino acids. V shed 0 bases and J shed 0 bases, with 16 bases lying between them. CDR3 DNA sequence: TGTGCCATCAGTGAGTCATTCCGGGACAGCGGGAGCACAGATACGCAGTATTTT. Translated, it gives CAISESFRDSGSTDTQYF.

The chain is built from TRBV2 and TRBJ2-1; 8 bases are shared with TRBD2. There are 14 residues in the CDR3. CDR1 is SNHLY and CDR2 is FYNNEI in the germline V gene. With V trimmed by 6 bases and J by 3 bases, 4 bases remained unmatched. As DNA, the CDR3 is TGTGCCAGCAGAGAGGGACTAGTCTACAATGAGCAGTTCTTC. Translated, it gives CASREGLVYNEQFF.

The genes are TRBV7-2 and TRBJ2-1; 8 positions match TRBD2. CDR3 length equals 15 residues. V lost 5 bases and J lost 4; bases outside the gene matches: 7. Per the germline V gene, CDR1 is SGHTA and CDR2 is FQGNSA. Here the CDR3 reads CASSGNSGVYNEQFF. DNA for the CDR3: TGTGCCAGCAGCGGGAATAGCGGGGTGTACAATGAGCAGTTCTTC.

The chain uses TRBV4-1 and TRBJ2-3; 11 bases match TRBD1. The V and J ends lost 4 bases and 8 bases, in that order; junction bases with no gene match: 11. The CDR3 extends over 16 amino acids. Germline loops: CDR1 MGHRA, CDR2 YSYEKL. Written as DNA, the CDR3 is TGCGCCAGCAGCCCCCGGGACAGGGGGTCCCGGGGTACGCAGTATTTT. It is translated as CASSPRDRGSRGTQYF.

V is TRBV28 and J is TRBJ1-2; D call uncertain. The CDR3 consists of 14 residues. The V end was cut by 8 bases, the J end by 2 bases, with 15 bases between. Per the germline V gene, CDR1 is MDHEN and CDR2 is SYDVKM. The CDR3 DNA follows: TGTGCCAGCCTGATTCTCGGGGAAAACTATGGCTACACCTTC. It translates to CASLILGENYGYTF.

V is TRBV13 and J is TRBJ2-1; 7 bases match TRBD2. The germline CDR1 and CDR2 sequences are PRHDT and FYEKMQ (reference sequence). The CDR3 length is 15 residues. Trimming at V came to 5 bases and at J to 5 bases, leaving 9 bases not matched to a gene. CDR3 bases: TGTGCCAGCAGCCCCCGTACTAGCGCTAACAATGAGCAGTTCTTC. This codes for CASSPRTSANNEQFF.